A single sample is the source of the 5 T cell receptor beta chains below, sequenced in a study of blood T cell repertoires in COVID-19. Sequenced by immunoSEQ multiplex PCR; TCRdb stores in-frame clones only, minus some. This table has about 430,000 clones, about 88% appearing once. The sample taken for sequencing was PBMCs or T cells enriched from blood (not recorded which). The receptor set was obtained from a woman aged 18-29 years who had been exposed to COVID-19.

The gene calls are TRBV9 and TRBJ2-7; 10 nucleotides agree with TRBD2. V lost 7 bases and J lost 0; bases outside the gene matches: 4. CDR1 is SGDLS and CDR2 is YYNGEE in the germline V gene. The CDR3 consists of 14 residues. The CDR3: CASSSGGASYEQYF. CDR3 nucleotide sequence: TGTGCCAGCTCGAGCGGGGGGGCCTCCTACGAGCAGTACTTC.

J is TRBJ1-5 and V is TRBV28; tentatively, D is TRBD1 (6 bases). The V end lost 2 bases, the J end lost 1 base, and 21 bases lay between the germline ends. Germline CDR1 is MDHEN and CDR2 is SYDVKM. The CDR3 has 19 residues. The CDR3 region has the DNA TGTGCCAGCAGTTTACGGTGGGCCCGCAGGGGCGAGAGCAATCAGCCCCAGCATTTT. As protein: CASSLRWARRGESNQPQHF.

The chain carries TRBV7-2 and TRBJ1-1, with 9 bases identical to TRBD1. CDR3 length: 16 residues. Per the germline V gene, CDR1 is SGHTA and CDR2 is FQGNSA. The J segment lost 0 bases and the V segment lost 3 bases, leaving 5 bases of the junction unmatched. CDR3 sequence reads: CASSLTGGQMNTEAFF. In DNA, the CDR3 is TGTGCCAGCAGCTTGACAGGGGGGCAAATGAACACTGAAGCTTTCTTT.

The rearrangement joins TRBV10-3 to TRBJ1-2; 8 bases agree with TRBD1. The CDR3 is 15 residues long. Trimming took 2 bases from V and 4 from J; bases not matched to a gene: 6. CDR1 ENHRY and CDR2 SYGVKD come from the germline V gene. The DNA of the CDR3 is TGTGCCATCAGTGAGCAGGGGGCAGGGCCCTATGGCTACACCTTC. As protein: CAISEQGAGPYGYTF.

The chain combines TRBV5-5 with TRBJ1-5; no reliable D call. Deletions cut 0 bases from V and 5 bases from J, with 21 bases between. Germline CDR1 reads SGHKS; CDR2 reads YYEKEE (reference sequence). There are 18 residues in the CDR3. The CDR3 loop is CASSLAGKGLPGDQPQHF. The CDR3 DNA sequence: TGTGCCAGCAGCTTGGCCGGCAAAGGCCTCCCAGGCGATCAGCCCCAGCATTTT.